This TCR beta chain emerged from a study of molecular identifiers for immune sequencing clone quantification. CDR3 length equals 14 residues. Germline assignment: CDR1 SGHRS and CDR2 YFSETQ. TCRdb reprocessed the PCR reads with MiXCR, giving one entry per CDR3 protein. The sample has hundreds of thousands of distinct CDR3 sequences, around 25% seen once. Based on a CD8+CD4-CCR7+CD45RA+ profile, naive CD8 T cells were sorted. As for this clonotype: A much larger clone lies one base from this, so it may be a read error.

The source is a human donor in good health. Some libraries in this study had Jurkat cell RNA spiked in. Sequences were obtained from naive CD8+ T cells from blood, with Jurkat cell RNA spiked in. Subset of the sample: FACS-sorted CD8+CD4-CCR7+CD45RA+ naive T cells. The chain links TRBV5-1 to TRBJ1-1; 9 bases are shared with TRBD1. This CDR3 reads CASGLLGQGTEAFF. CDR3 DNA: TGCGCCAGCGGCTTGCTAGGACAGGGGACTGAAGCTTTCTTT.